This T cell receptor (beta chain) was observed in a study of T cells in Graves' hyperthyroidism and ophthalmopathy. Germline trimming cut 5 bases from V and 5 bases from J; bases unmatched to any gene: 13. This CDR3 is built from 16 residues. The germline V gene encodes CDR1 SEHNR and CDR2 FQNEAQ (reference sequence). Findings and caveats of the study: Most clonotypes expanded in the thyroid (above 0.001) were also present in blood.

Uncontrolled infection, other autoimmune disease, pregnancy or lactation disqualified patients from enrolment. Amplified regions were TCR beta CDR3 sequences from RNA transcripts. In the first-round RT-PCR of the TCR CDR3, the HTBI primer set was used. MiXCR, run by TCRdb on the multiplex PCR reads, gives a single entry per CDR3 protein. The sample has fewer than 650,000 distinct CDR3 sequences, approximately 15% seen once. Only a few counts were recorded for this clonotype. The antigen is undetermined. The chain recombines TRBV7-9 with TRBJ2-3; 7 bases fit TRBD2. This sequence was found in a woman younger than 30 with Graves' ophthalmopathy. The sample was blood. The CDR3 is CASSPGTNPSVDTQYF. In DNA form, the CDR3 reads TGTGCCAGCAGCCCCGGGACTAACCCGAGCGTAGATACGCAGTATTTT.